This passage covers 4 T cell receptor beta chains from one sample sequenced in a study of technical replicates of blood from a few donors (dated by TCRdb to the late 2010s). The library was prepared using the immunoSEQ multiplex PCR assay. Here the immuneACCESS table is served through TCRdb, limited to in-frame sequences with V and J called. Missing clones are a known gap in these copies; in checked studies unresolved V genes cover under half, and the rest lacks a known reason. The table for this sample lists about 83,000 clones; just under 95% of them were counted only once. The ten largest clonotypes hold approximately 0.27% of the sample. The sequenced sample consisted of T cells isolated from PBMCs. The receptors here all came from a human donor in good health.

CDR3 in amino acids: CASSLVAGLATYEQYF. CDR3 DNA: TGTGCCAGCAGCTTGGTGGCGGGGTTGGCAACCTACGAGCAGTACTTC. The chain is built from TRBV5-6 and TRBJ2-7; possible D gene TRBD2, 6 bases. The CDR3 is 16 amino acids. CDR1 is SGHDT, CDR2 YYEEEE, per germline. V gave up 0 bases and J gave up 2 bases, with 15 bases separating them.

The chain joins TRBV2 to TRBJ1-1; D might be TRBD1 (5 bases). V was clipped by 5 bases and J by 6 bases, with 10 bases between them. The CDR3 consists of 12 residues. Germline V gene sequence: CDR1 SNHLY, CDR2 FYNNEI. The DNA of the CDR3 is TGTGCCAGCAGTCCCAGGGTGCCTGAAGCTTTCTTT. The encoded protein is CASSPRVPEAFF. The full variable domain, in which reference TRBV2 and TRBJ1-1 provide the parts outside the CDR3, is EPEVTQTPSHQVTQMGQEVILRCVPISNHLYFYWYRQILGQKVEFLVSFYNNEISEKSEIFDDQFSVERPDGSNFTLKIRSTKLEDSAMYFCASSPRVPEAFFGQGTRLTVV.

V gene TRBV19 combines with J gene TRBJ2-5; 9 nucleotides line up with TRBD2. CDR1 and CDR2 from the germline V gene are LNHDA and SQIVND (reference sequence). This CDR3 is built from 15 residues. The ends lost 6 bases at V and 5 bases at J; junction bases unmatched: 10. CDR3 in amino acids: CASSLGRGGSETQYF. The CDR3 DNA reads as TGTGCCAGTAGCCTGGGGCGGGGGGGCAGTGAGACCCAGTACTTC.

The V and J genes are TRBV6-5 and TRBJ1-4; TRBD1 aligns across 9 bases. CDR1 is MNHEY and CDR2 is SVGAGI in the germline V gene. V trimming: 0 bases; J trimming: 7 bases; junction bases outside the gene matches: 3. The CDR3 extends over 15 amino acids. CDR3 in DNA: TGTGCCAGCAGTTACTCAACAGGGGGCAGTGAAAAACTGTTTTTT. This codes for CASSYSTGGSEKLFF.